The 10 T cell receptor beta chains below come from one sample, sequenced in a study of PD-L1 blockade in urothelial cancer. Time point reported: peripheral blood 6 weeks after treatment start. Data came from immunoSEQ multiplex PCR; TCRdb stores just in-frame clones and leaves some out. The profile shows roughly 40,000 clones, about 90% of them singletons. The sample consisted of PBMCs, taken around atezolizumab (anti-PD-L1) treatment. The receptors were sampled from a man between 65 and 85 years old with urothelial cancer.

In DNA form, the CDR3 reads TGTGCCAGCAGCTTAGAGGGCTCGGGAGGCTACACCTTC. Translated, it gives CASSLEGSGGYTF. This sequence joins TRBV7-3 and TRBJ1-2; D is unclear. The CDR3 is 13 amino acids. CDR1 is SGHTA, CDR2 FQGTGA, per germline. Trimming removed 2 bases from V and 8 bases from J, with 12 bases in between.

The CDR3 coding sequence is TGCGCCAGCAGTGGGACAGGCTCAAATGAAAAACTGTTTTTT. This sequence encodes CASSGTGSNEKLFF. The rearrangement links TRBV10-2 to TRBJ1-4; 7 nucleotides agree with TRBD1. The J segment lost 5 bases and the V segment lost 4 bases, leaving 4 bases of the junction unmatched. The germline V gene encodes CDR1 WSHSY and CDR2 SAAADI. The CDR3 is 14 residues long.

The rearrangement joins TRBV18 to TRBJ1-1; D remains ambiguous. The germline V gene has CDR1 KGHSH and CDR2 LQKENI. The CDR3 covers 12 residues. V lost 6 bases to trimming and J lost 4 bases, with 9 bases between them. The CDR3 loop is CASSRESTEAFF. CDR3 in DNA: TGTGCCAGCTCTCGAGAGAGCACTGAAGCTTTCTTT.

The chain employs TRBV7-2 and TRBJ2-7; TRBD2 agrees at 7 bases. V shed 0 bases and J 4 bases; nucleotides not matched to a gene: 3. Germline values: CDR1 SGHTA, CDR2 FQGNSA. The CDR3 has 14 amino acids. The CDR3 sequence: CASSLAWGGYEQYF. DNA of the CDR3: TGTGCCAGCAGCTTAGCATGGGGGGGATACGAGCAGTACTTC.

This sequence joins TRBV28 and TRBJ1-5, with 10 bases that match TRBD1. V lost 8 bases and J lost 5; bases outside the gene matches: 12. Looked up from germline, CDR1 is MDHEN and CDR2 is SYDVKM. The CDR3 runs to 16 residues. The CDR3 nucleotides read TGTGCCAGCCGCCCCTCGGACAGGGGGAGTCATCAGCCCCAGCATTTT. It codes for CASRPSDRGSHQPQHF.

CDR3 protein: CAITGLRPYEQYF. CDR3 nucleotide sequence: TGTGCCATTACGGGATTAAGGCCCTACGAGCAGTACTTC. V and J are TRBV28 and TRBJ2-7, with D possibly TRBD2 on 5 matching bases. Germline assignment: CDR1 MDHEN and CDR2 SYDVKM. The ends were cut back, 10 bases at V and 2 bases at J, with 15 bases in the middle. CDR3 length: 13 amino acids.

The J gene is TRBJ1-4, the V gene TRBV2, with TRBD1 identical over 7 bases. The CDR3 is 15 amino acids. Germline V gene lookup returns CDR1 SNHLY and CDR2 FYNNEI. V gave up 6 bases and J gave up 0 bases; unmatched junction bases: 4. The CDR3 here is CASSSQGATNEKLFF. CDR3 DNA sequence: TGTGCCAGCAGCTCGCAGGGGGCAACTAATGAAAAACTGTTTTTT.

The V gene is TRBV7-6, the J gene TRBJ2-2, with D perhaps TRBD2 (5 bases). Deletions cut 0 bases from V and 7 bases from J, with 12 bases between. Germline-derived CDR1 and CDR2 are SGHVS and FNYEAQ. The CDR3 is 15 residues long. DNA for the CDR3: TGTGCCAGCAGCTTAGCAGGGAGCGGCGTCGGGGAGCTGTTTTTT. It encodes CASSLAGSGVGELFF.

The V call is TRBV7-9, the J call TRBJ2-3; 8 bases are shared with TRBD2. Per germline, CDR1 SEHNR and CDR2 FQNEAQ (reference sequence). The trim removed 3 bases at V and 6 bases at J, leaving 5 bases unmatched. The CDR3 consists of 14 residues. The CDR3: CASSFGTRTDTQYF. The CDR3 bases are TGTGCCAGCAGCTTTGGGACTAGAACTGATACGCAGTATTTT.

The chain employs TRBV10-1 and TRBJ2-5, with D maybe TRBD1 (5 bases). With 0 bases removed from V and 5 bases from J, the gap between germline ends came to 10 bases. The CDR3 extends over 14 amino acids. Looked up from germline, CDR1 is WNHNN and CDR2 is SYGVQD (reference sequence). CDR3 nucleotides: TGCGCCAGCAGTGAGTCACAGGTCCGGGAGACCCAGTACTTC. Translated, it gives CASSESQVRETQYF.